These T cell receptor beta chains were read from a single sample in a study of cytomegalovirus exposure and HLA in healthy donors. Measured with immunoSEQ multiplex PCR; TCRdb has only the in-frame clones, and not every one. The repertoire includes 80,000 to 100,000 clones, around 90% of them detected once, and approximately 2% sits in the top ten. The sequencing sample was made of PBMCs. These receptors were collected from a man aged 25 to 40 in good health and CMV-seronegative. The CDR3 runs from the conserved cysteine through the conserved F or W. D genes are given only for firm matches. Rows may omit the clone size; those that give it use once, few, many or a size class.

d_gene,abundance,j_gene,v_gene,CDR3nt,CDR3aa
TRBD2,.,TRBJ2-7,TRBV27,TGTGCCAGCAGTGAGAGCGGGACCCTATCCTACGAGCAGTACTTC,CASSESGTLSYEQYF
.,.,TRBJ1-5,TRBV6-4,TGTGCCAGCAGTGACATATCAGGGCGCAATCAGCCCCAGCATTTT,CASSDISGRNQPQHF
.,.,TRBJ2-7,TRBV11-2,TGTGCCAGCAGCTTTGACAGGTTGGCCTACGAGCAGTACTTC,CASSFDRLAYEQYF
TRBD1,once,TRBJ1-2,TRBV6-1,TGTGCCAGCAGGGGGACAGGGGGGCTCTATGGCTACACCTTC,CASRGTGGLYGYTF
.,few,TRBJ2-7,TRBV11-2,TGTGCCAGCAGCTTAGCCAGGGACTACGAGCAGTACTTC,CASSLARDYEQYF
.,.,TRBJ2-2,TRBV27,TGTGCCAGCAGTTTACCTACCCATAACGGGGAGCTGTTTTTT,CASSLPTHNGELFF
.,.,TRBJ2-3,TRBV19,TGTGCCAGTTCATCATCCCCAGATACGCAGTATTTT,CASSSSPDTQYF
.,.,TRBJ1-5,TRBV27,TGTGCCAGCAGTTCCCTCGGGGGAATGGGCAATCAGCCCCAGCATTTT,CASSSLGGMGNQPQHF
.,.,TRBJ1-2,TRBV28,TGTGCCAGCAGTTTCCGGGGGTCGTATGGCTACACCTTC,CASSFRGSYGYTF
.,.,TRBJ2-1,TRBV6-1,TGTGCCAGCAGTGTCCTTGAGGTCGATGAGCAGTTCTTC,CASSVLEVDEQFF
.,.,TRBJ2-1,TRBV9,TGTGCCAGCAGCGTAGTCCACAGGGTCGATGAGCAGTTCTTC,CASSVVHRVDEQFF
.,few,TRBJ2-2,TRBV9,TGTGCCTCCGCCCGGGGGGCGGGAGAACTGTTGGACGCGAACACCGGGGAGCTGTTTTTT,CASARGAGELLDANTGELFF
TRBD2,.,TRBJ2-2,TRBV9,TGTGCCAGCAGCGTAGTATCAAGCGGGGTGACCGGGGAGCTGTTTTTT,CASSVVSSGVTGELFF
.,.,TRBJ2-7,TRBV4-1,TGCGCCAGCAGCCAAGTTGAGGGATCCTACGAGCAGTACTTC,CASSQVEGSYEQYF
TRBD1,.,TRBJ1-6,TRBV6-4,TGTGCCAGCAGTGACCACCATCGAAGGACAGGCGAACCGTCGTCACCCCTCCACTTT,CASSDHHRRTGEPSSPLHF